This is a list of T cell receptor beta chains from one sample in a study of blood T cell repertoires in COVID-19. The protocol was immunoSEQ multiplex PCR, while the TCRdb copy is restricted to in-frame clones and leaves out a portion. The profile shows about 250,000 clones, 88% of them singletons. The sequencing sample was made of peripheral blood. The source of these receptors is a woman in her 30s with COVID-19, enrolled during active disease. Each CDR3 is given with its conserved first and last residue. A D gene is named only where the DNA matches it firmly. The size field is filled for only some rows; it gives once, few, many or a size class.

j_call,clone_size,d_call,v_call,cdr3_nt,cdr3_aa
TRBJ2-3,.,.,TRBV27,TGTGCCAGCAGTTATTCGACAGGTAACACAGATACGCAGTATTTT,CASSYSTGNTDTQYF
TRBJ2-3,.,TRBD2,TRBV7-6,TGTGCCAGTACTAGCGGACAGACTAGCACAGATACGCAGTATTTT,CASTSGQTSTDTQYF
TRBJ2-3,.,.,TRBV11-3,TGTGCCAGCAGCTTGGCCGCGGCCAGGGGCACAGATACGCAGTATTTT,CASSLAAARGTDTQYF
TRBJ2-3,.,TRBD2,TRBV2,TGTGCCAGCACGCTGGTTAGCGGGAGTGTAAATACGCAGTATTTT,CASTLVSGSVNTQYF
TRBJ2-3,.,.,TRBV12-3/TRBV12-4,TGTGCCAGCAGTTTAGGCATAGGACATTTGTTGAATTTT,CASSLGIGHLLNF
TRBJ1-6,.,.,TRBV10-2,TGCGCCAGCAGCTTTTTGGGGCTGGGTTCACCCCTCCACTTT,CASSFLGLGSPLHF
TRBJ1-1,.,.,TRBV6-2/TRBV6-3,TGTGCCAGCAGTTACCCCTTAGGCGGGACCCCTTATACTGAAGCTTTCTTT,CASSYPLGGTPYTEAFF
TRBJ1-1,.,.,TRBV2,TGTGCCAGCACCAAGGCGAGGGGGATTGGAGGCACTGAAGCTTTCTTT,CASTKARGIGGTEAFF
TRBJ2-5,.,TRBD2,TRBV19,TGTGCCAGTAGTATGACTAGCGGGGTGACGTACCAAGAGACCCAGTACTTC,CASSMTSGVTYQETQYF
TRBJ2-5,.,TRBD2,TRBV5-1,TGCGCCAGCAGCTTGGCCGGGAGAGGACTAGGAGAGACCCAGTACTTC,CASSLAGRGLGETQYF
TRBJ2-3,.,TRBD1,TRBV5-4,TGTGCCAGCAGCCCAGGGACAGAGGGCACAGATACGCAGTATTTT,CASSPGTEGTDTQYF
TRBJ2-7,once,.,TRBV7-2,TGTGCCAGCAGCTTAGCCCCAGGGCCCTACGAGCAGTACTTC,CASSLAPGPYEQYF
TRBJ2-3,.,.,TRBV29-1,TGCAGCGGGGATGGGGGGAGCACAGATACGCAGTATTTT,CSGDGGSTDTQYF